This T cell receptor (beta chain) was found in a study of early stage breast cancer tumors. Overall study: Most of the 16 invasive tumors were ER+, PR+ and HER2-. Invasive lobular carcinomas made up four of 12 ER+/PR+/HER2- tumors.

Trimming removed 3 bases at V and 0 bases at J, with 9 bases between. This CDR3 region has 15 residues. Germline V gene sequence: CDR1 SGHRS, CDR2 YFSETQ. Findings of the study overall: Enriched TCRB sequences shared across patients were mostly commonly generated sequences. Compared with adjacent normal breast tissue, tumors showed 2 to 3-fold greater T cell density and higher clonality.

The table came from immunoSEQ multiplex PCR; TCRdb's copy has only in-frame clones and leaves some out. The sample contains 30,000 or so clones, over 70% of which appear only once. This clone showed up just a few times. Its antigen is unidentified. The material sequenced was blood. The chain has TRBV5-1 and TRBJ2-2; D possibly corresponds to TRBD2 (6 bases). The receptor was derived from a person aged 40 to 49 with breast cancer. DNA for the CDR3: TGCGCCAGCAGCTGGGACTCCCCGAACACCGGGGAGCTGTTTTTT. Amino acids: CASSWDSPNTGELFF. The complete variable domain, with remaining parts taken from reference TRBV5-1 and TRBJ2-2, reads KAGVTQTPRYLIKTRGQQVTLSCSPISGHRSVSWYQQTPGQGLQFLFEYFSETQRNKGNFPGRFSGRQFSNSRSEMNVSTLELGDSALYLCASSWDSPNTGELFFGEGSRLTVL.